This T cell receptor (beta chain) was profiled in a study of T cells in Graves' hyperthyroidism and ophthalmopathy. Clinical symptoms, serum thyroxine and TRAb, thyroid ultrasound and orbital computed tomography were used for the diagnoses. The CDR3 loop spans 13 amino acids. Germline assignment: CDR1 LNHDA and CDR2 SQIVND (reference sequence). V was pared by 9 bases and J by 6 bases, with 15 bases between. Using RNA transcripts as the source, TCR beta CDR3 regions were amplified. The HTBI set primed first-round TCR CDR3 RT-PCR. TCRdb independently ran MiXCR on the multiplex PCR reads; one entry per CDR3 protein. The sample yields 550,000 to 650,000 distinct CDR3 sequences, approximately 15% seen once. This clonotype was picked up many times. Its antigen remains unidentified. Findings of the study overall: Ophthalmopathy cases were set apart from stable hyperthyroidism by a 13 V-J model. Among thyroid clonotypes expanded above 0.001, most also appeared in blood.

J is TRBJ2-1 and V is TRBV19; D is possibly TRBD1 (5 bases). The TCR was taken from a woman aged 25 to 39 with Graves' hyperthyroidism that later progressed to Graves' ophthalmopathy. The sequenced sample was blood. CDR3: CASSLGLSNEQFF. The CDR3 coding sequence is TGTGCCAGCAGCTTGGGGCTAAGCAATGAGCAGTTCTTC.